Following are 8 T cell receptor beta chains from one sample sequenced in a study of blood T cell repertoires in COVID-19. Only in-frame clones appear in the TCRdb table, and some are missing; sequencing was by immunoSEQ multiplex PCR. The sample yields 120,000 to 150,000 clones, roughly 80% seen once. Source material: peripheral blood. These receptors were taken from a human donor with acute or convalescent COVID-19. The donor label of this sample is uncertain.

This chain connects TRBV3-1 (or the pseudogene TRBV3-2) to TRBJ2-3, with a tentative D call TRBD2 (6 bases). This CDR3 comprises 13 residues. V was trimmed by 4 bases and J by 4 bases, leaving 9 bases between them. Per the germline V gene, CDR1 is LGHDT and CDR2 is YNNKEL (reference sequence). The CDR3 DNA reads as TGTGCCAGCAGCCGGGGGGTGTCAGATACGCAGTATTTT. Translating it yields CASSRGVSDTQYF.

The CDR3 DNA sequence: TGTGCCAGCAGTCCCCGACAGGGGGATCAGCCCCAGCATTTT. Protein sequence: CASSPRQGDQPQHF. The V and J genes are TRBV27 and TRBJ1-5; TRBD1 matches at 9 bases. The V segment lost 5 bases and the J segment 5 bases; nucleotides outside the gene matches: 4. The CDR3 contains 14 residues. Germline CDR1 is MNHEY and CDR2 is SMNVEV (reference sequence).

This chain links TRBV7-9 with TRBJ1-4; 7 nucleotides match TRBD1. Trimming cost V 4 bases and J 8 bases; bases outside gene matches: 7. CDR3 length: 14 residues. Germline V gene lookup returns CDR1 SEHNR and CDR2 FQNEAQ (reference sequence). The CDR3 here is CASSSTGHLEKLFF. For the CDR3, the DNA is TGTGCCAGCAGCTCGACAGGGCATCTCGAAAAACTGTTTTTT.

The V gene is TRBV7-9, the J gene TRBJ2-3; no firm D call. Per the germline V gene, CDR1 is SEHNR and CDR2 is FQNEAQ (reference sequence). The ends were cut back, 1 base at V and 5 bases at J, with 7 bases in the middle. The CDR3 is 13 residues long. The CDR3 reads CASSLVNRDTQYF. The CDR3 nucleotides read TGTGCCAGCAGCTTAGTTAATCGAGATACGCAGTATTTT.

The chain's CDR3 is CASSEGTSGGYEQYV. CDR3 DNA: TGTGCCAGCAGTGAAGGGACTAGCGGGGGTTACGAGCAGTACGTC. The chain combines TRBV6-1 with TRBJ2-7; 13 nucleotides line up with TRBD2. The CDR3 has 15 amino acids. V was pared by 1 base and J by 4 bases, with 1 base of the junction left unmatched. Germline-derived CDR1 and CDR2 are MNHNS and SASEGT.

This clone was found a few times. The gene calls are TRBV5-4 and TRBJ1-4, with D hard to call. Trimming pared 4 bases from V and 7 bases from J, leaving 11 bases between. The CDR3 contains 13 residues. CDR1 is SGHNT and CDR2 is YYREEE in the germline V gene (reference sequence). The CDR3 DNA reads TGTGCCAGCAGCCGACAAGCCTTTGAAAAACTGTTTTTT. Its protein is CASSRQAFEKLFF.

This clone is a singleton in its sample. The chain couples TRBV24-1 to TRBJ2-5; D perhaps matches TRBD2 (5 bases). Germline CDR1 and CDR2: KGHDR and SFDVKD. This CDR3 contains 17 residues. With 2 bases removed from V and 3 bases from J, the gap between germline ends came to 18 bases. The CDR3 DNA reads TGTGCCACCAGTGATTACGGGGTGTGGGGAAGGGAAGAGACCCAGTACTTC. This codes for CATSDYGVWGREETQYF.

The V gene is TRBV5-1, the J gene TRBJ2-1; tentatively, D is TRBD2 (5 bases). Between the trimmed V and J ends, which lost 4 bases and 6 bases, there was a span of 14 bases. This CDR3 is built from 14 residues. Germline CDR1 reads SGHRS; CDR2 reads YFSETQ. CDR3 coding DNA: TGCGCCAGCAGCACCTGGCCGAGCGGCAATGAGCAGTTCTTC. Translation: CASSTWPSGNEQFF.